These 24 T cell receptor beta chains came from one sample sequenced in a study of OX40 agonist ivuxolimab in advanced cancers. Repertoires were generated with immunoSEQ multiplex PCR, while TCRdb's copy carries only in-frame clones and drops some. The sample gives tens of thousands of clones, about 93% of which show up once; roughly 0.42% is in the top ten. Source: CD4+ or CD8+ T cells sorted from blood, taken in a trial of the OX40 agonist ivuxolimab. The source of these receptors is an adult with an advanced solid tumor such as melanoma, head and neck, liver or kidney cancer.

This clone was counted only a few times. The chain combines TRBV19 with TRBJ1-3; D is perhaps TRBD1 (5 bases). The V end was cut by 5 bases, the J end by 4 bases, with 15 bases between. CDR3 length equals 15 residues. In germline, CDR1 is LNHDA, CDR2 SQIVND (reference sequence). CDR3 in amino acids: CASSPTGVIGNTIYF. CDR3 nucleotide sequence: TGTGCCAGTAGTCCGACGGGGGTAATCGGAAACACCATATATTTT.

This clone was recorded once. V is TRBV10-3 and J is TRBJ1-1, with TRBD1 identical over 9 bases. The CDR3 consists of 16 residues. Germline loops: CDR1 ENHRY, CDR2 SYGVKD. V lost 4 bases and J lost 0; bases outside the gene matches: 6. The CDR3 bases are TGTGCCATCAGTGGCCGGACAGGGGCGGTGAACACTGAAGCTTTCTTT. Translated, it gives CAISGRTGAVNTEAFF.

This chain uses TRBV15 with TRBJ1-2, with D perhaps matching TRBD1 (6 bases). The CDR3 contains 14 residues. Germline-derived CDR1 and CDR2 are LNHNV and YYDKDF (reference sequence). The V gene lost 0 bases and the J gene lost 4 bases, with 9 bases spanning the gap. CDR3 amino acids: CATSRDRQAYGYTF. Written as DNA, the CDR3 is TGTGCCACCAGCAGAGATCGACAGGCCTATGGCTACACCTTC.

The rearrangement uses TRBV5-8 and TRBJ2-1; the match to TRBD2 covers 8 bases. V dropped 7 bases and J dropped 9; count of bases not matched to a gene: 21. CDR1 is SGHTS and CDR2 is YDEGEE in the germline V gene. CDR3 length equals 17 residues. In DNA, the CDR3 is TGTGCCAGCCCCCGTCCGCCGGGACTAGAACGTCGGGGTGAGCAGTTCTTC. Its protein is CASPRPPGLERRGEQFF.

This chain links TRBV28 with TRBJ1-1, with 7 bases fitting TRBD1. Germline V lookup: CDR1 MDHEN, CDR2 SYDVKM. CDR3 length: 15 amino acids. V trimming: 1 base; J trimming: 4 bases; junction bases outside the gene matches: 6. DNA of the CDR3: TGTGCCAGCAGTTTATACGCAGGGGGTGGCACTGAAGCTTTCTTT. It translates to CASSLYAGGGTEAFF.

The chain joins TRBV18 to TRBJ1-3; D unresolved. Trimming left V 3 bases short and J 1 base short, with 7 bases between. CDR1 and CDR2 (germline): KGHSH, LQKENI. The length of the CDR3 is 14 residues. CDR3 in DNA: TGTGCCAGCTCACCTGTTAGGTCTGGAAACACCATATATTTT. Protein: CASSPVRSGNTIYF.

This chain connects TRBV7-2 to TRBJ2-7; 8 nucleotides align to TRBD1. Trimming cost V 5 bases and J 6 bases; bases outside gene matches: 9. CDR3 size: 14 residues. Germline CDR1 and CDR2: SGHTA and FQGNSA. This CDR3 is CASSPDRAQPEQYF. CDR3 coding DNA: TGTGCCAGCAGCCCGGACAGGGCCCAGCCCGAGCAGTACTTC.

This CDR3 is CASSRAKGFTEAFF. The CDR3 nucleotides read TGTGCCAGCTCACGGGCAAAAGGGTTCACTGAAGCTTTCTTT. V gene TRBV18 combines with J gene TRBJ1-1; D unresolved. CDR1 KGHSH and CDR2 LQKENI come from the germline V gene. The V gene lost 4 bases and the J gene lost 4 bases, with 13 bases spanning the gap. CDR3 length: 14 residues.

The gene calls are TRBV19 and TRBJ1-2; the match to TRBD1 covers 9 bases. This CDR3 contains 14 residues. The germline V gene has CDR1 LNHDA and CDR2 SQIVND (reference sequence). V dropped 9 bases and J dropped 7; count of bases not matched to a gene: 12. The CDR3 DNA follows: TGTGCCAGCCTCGATGCCGGGACAGGGTTTGGCTACACCTTC. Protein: CASLDAGTGFGYTF.

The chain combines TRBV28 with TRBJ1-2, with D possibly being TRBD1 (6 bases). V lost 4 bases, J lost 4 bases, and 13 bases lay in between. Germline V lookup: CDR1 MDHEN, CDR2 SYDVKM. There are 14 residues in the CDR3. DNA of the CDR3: TGTGCCAGCAGTTCCCTCGGAGGGGGCTATGGCTACACCTTC. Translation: CASSSLGGGYGYTF.

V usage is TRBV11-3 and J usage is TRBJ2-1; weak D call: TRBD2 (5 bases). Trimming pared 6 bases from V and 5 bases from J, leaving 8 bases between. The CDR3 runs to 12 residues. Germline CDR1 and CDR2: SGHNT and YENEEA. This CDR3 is CASRAADNEQFF. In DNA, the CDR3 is TGTGCCAGCAGGGCAGCGGACAATGAGCAGTTCTTC.

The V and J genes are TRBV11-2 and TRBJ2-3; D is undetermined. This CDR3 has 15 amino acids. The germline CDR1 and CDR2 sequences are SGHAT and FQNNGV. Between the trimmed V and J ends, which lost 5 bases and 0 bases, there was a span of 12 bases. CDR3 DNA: TGTGCCAGCAGCAACTACCGGCTTAGCACAGATACGCAGTATTTT. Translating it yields CASSNYRLSTDTQYF.

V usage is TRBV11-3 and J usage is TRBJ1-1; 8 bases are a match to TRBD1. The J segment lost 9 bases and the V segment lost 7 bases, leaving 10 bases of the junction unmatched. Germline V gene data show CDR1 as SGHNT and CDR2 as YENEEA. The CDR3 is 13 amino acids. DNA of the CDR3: TGTGCCAGCACCCCGTTCAGGGGGCATCAAGCTTTCTTT. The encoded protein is CASTPFRGHQAFF. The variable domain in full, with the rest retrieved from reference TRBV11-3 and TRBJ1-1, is EAGVVQSPRYKIIEKKQPVAFWCNPISGHNTLYWYLQNLGQGPELLIRYENEEAVDDSQLPKDRFSAERLKGVDSTLKIQPAELGDSAVYLCASTPFRGHQAFFGQGTRLTVV.

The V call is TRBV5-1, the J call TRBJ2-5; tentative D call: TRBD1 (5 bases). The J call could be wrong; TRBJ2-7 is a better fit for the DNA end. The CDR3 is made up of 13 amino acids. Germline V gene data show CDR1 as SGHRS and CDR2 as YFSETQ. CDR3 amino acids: CASSRPGNYEQYF. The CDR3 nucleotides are TGCGCCAGCAGTCGGCCAGGGAACTACGAGCAGTACTTC.

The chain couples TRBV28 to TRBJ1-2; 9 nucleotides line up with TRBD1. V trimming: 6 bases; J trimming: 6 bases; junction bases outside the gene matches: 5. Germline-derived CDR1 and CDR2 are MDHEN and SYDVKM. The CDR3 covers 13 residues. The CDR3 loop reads CASSSGTGNGYTF. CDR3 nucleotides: TGTGCCAGCAGCTCCGGGACAGGGAATGGCTACACCTTC.

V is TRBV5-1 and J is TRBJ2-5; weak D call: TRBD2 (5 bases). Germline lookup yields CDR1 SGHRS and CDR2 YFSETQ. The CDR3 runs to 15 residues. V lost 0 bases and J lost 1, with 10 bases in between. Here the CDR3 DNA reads TGCGCCAGCAGCTTGGTTCCGGGAATCCAAGAGACCCAGTACTTC. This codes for CASSLVPGIQETQYF.

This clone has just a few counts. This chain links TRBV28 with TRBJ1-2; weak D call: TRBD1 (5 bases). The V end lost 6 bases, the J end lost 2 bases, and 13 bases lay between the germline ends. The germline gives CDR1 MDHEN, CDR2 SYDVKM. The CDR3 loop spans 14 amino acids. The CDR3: CASSSSRGNYGYTF. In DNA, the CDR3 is TGTGCCAGCAGCTCTAGTAGGGGAAACTATGGCTACACCTTC.

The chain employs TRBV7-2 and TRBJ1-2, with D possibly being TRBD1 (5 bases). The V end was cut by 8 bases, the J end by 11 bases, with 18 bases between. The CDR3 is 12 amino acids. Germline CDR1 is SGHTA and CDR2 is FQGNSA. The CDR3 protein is CASPIAGRGYTF. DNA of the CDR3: TGTGCCAGCCCCATTGCAGGGAGAGGTTACACCTTC.

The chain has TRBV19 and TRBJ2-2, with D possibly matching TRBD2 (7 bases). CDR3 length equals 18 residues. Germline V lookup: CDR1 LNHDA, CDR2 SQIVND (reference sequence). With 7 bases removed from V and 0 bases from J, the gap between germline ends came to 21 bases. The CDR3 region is CASNRAERGRANTGELFF. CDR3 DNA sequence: TGTGCCAGTAACAGGGCGGAGCGGGGCCGCGCGAACACCGGGGAGCTGTTTTTT.

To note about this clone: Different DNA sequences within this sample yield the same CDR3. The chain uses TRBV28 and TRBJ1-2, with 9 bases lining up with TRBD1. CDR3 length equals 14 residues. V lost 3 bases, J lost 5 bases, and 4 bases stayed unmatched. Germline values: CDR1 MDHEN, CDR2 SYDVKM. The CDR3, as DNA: TGTGCCAGCAGTTTGGGACAGGGCAGTTATGGCTACACCTTC. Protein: CASSLGQGSYGYTF.

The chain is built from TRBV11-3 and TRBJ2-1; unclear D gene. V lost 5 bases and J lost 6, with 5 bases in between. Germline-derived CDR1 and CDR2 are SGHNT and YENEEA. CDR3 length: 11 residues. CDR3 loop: CASSKANEQFF. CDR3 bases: TGTGCCAGCAGCAAGGCCAATGAGCAGTTCTTC.

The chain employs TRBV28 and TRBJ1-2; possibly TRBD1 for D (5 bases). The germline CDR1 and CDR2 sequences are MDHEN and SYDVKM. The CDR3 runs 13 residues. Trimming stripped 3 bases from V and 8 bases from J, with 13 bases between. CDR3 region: CASSFSQGGGYTF. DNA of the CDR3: TGTGCCAGCAGTTTTAGCCAGGGAGGAGGCTACACCTTC.

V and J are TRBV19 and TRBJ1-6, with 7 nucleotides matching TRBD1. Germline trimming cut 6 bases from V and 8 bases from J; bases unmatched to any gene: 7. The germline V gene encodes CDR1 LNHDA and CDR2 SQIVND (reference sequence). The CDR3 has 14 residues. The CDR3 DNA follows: TGTGCCAGTAGCGGTGACAGGGAGGATTCACCCCTCCACTTT. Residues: CASSGDREDSPLHF.

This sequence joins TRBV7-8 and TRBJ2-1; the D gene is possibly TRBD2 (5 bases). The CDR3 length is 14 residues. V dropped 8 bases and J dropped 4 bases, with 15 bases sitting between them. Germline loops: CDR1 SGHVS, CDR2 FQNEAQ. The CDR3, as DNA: TGTGCCAGCCCCCCAGGACTGGCTTACAATGAGCAGTTCTTC. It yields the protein CASPPGLAYNEQFF.